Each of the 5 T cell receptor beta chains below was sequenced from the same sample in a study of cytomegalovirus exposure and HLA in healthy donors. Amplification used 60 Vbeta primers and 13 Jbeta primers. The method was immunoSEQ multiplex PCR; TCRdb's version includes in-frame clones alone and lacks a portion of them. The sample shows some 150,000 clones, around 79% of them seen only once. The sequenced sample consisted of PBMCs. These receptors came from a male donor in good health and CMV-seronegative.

The CDR3 region is CASSYREALGTEAFF. Here the CDR3 DNA reads TGTGCCAGCAGTTATCGTGAGGCGCTGGGCACTGAAGCTTTCTTT. The chain joins TRBV6-5 to TRBJ1-1; D gene uncertain. The ends were cut back, 3 bases at V and 4 bases at J, with 15 bases in the middle. Per the germline V gene, CDR1 is MNHEY and CDR2 is SVGAGI. The CDR3 has 15 amino acids.

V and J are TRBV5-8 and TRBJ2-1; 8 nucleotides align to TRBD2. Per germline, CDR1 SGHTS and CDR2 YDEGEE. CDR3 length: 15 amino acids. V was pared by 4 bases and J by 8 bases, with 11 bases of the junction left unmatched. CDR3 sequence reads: CASSQRWTGGYEQFF. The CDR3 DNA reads TGTGCCAGCAGCCAACGATGGACGGGGGGGTATGAGCAGTTCTTC.

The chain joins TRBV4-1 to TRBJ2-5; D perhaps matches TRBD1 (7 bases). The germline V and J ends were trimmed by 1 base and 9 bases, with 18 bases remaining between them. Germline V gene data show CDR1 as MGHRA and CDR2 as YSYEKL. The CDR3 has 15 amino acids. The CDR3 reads CASSQVTGQRRAQYF. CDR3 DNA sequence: TGCGCCAGCAGCCAAGTCACGGGACAGCGGAGGGCCCAGTACTTC.

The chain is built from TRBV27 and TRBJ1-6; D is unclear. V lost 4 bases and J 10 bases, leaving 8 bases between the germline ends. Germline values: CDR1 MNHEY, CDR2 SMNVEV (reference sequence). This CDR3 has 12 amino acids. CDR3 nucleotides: TGTGCCAGCAGTTCCTATGTATCACCCCTCCACTTT. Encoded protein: CASSSYVSPLHF.

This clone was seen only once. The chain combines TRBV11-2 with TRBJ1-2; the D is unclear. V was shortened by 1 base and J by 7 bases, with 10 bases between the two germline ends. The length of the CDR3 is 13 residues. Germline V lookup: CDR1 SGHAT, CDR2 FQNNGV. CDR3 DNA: TGTGCCAGCAGCTTAGGACGGGTATCTGGCTACACCTTC. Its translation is CASSLGRVSGYTF.